Detailed here is one TCR beta chain. In the source study's methods: Reference gene primer amplification gave estimated nucleated cell counts. Repertoires were generated with immunoSEQ multiplex PCR, while TCRdb's copy carries only in-frame clones and drops some. For V, J and clone size, that table is used; D and trimming come from the DNA. Of over 150,000 clones listed, 80% to 85% are singletons. This sample stems from a study of blood T cell repertoires in COVID-19. On the study more broadly: Acute-phase and convalescent COVID-19 samples originated in the United States, Italy and Spain. PBMCs, B-cell-depleted T cells, or T cells were the source of the cDNA or gDNA that made up the material.

CDR3 length: 13 residues. The ends were cut back, 0 bases at V and 12 bases at J, with 13 bases in the middle. Per germline, CDR1 SGHKS and CDR2 YYEKEE (reference sequence). The receptor was isolated from a middle-aged woman with COVID-19, enrolled during active disease. The chain couples TRBV5-5 to TRBJ1-5; possibly TRBD1 for D (6 bases). The material sequenced was peripheral blood. The CDR3 region has the DNA TGTGCCAGCAGCTTGGCGGGACATTTGTTCCAGCATTTT. It translates to CASSLAGHLFQHF.